This T cell receptor (beta chain) is drawn from a study of T-cell reconstitution after alpha-beta-depleted transplantation in children. Germline-derived CDR1 and CDR2 are SGHAT and FQNNGV. The V end lost 2 bases, the J end lost 7 bases, and 21 bases lay between the germline ends. The length of the CDR3 is 16 residues. Study-wide findings and caveats: Expanded graft clones numbering several hundred reportedly gave rise to alpha-beta T cells about two months after transplant.

This clonotype was seen at least ten times. Its cognate antigen is unknown. Library preparation (for TCRbeta) was performed with unique molecular identifiers. TCRdb reprocessed the PCR reads via MiXCR and lists one record per CDR3 protein. This table holds about 200,000 distinct CDR3 sequences, about 7% found once. Sequenced here: PBMCs, sampled before TCRalphabeta/CD19-depleted stem cell transplant. This TCR derives from a boy between 2 and 10 years old with acute lymphoblastic leukemia, due to receive a stem cell transplant. This chain joins TRBV11-2 and TRBJ2-7; maybe TRBD2 (6 bases). The CDR3 coding sequence is TGTGCCAGCAGCTTATGGCAGGACTACCCCCTATCAGAGCAGTACTTC. Its protein is CASSLWQDYPLSEQYF.